One sample yielded the 15 T cell receptor beta chains listed below, sequenced in a study of cytomegalovirus exposure and HLA in healthy donors. Both 60 Vbeta primers and 13 Jbeta primers went into the PCR. The data were produced by immunoSEQ multiplex PCR, yet TCRdb's version contains in-frame clones alone and is incomplete. The table includes around 57,000 clones, 89% detected once. Sequencing was performed on PBMCs. The source is a man aged 25 to 40 in good health and CMV-seropositive.

In this sample, this clone turned up a few times. This sequence joins TRBV30 and TRBJ2-7; 7 bases are a match to TRBD1. Germline-derived CDR1 and CDR2 are GTSNPN and SVGIG (reference sequence). The CDR3 spans 14 residues. J gave up 3 bases and V 0 bases, and 5 bases lay outside the gene matches. The CDR3 nucleotides are TGTGCCTGGAGTGTAGGGACAGCTAACTACGAGCAGTACTTC. Translating gives CAWSVGTANYEQYF.

V usage is TRBV5-5 and J usage is TRBJ2-5; a weak D match, TRBD2 (5 bases). V was trimmed by 4 bases and J by 4 bases, leaving 20 bases between them. The CDR3 covers 16 residues. Germline CDR1 SGHKS, CDR2 YYEKEE (reference sequence). The CDR3: CASSTVVGDLGETQYF. In nucleotides, the CDR3 is TGTGCCAGCAGCACCGTCGTCGGGGATTTGGGAGAGACCCAGTACTTC.

This clone was observed a single time. J is TRBJ2-7 and V is TRBV18; 7 positions match TRBD1. This CDR3 spans 14 amino acids. Germline CDR1 reads KGHSH; CDR2 reads LQKENI. V lost 8 bases to trimming and J lost 2 bases; unmatched junction nucleotides: 9. CDR3 DNA: TGTGCCAGCGCATTGGACAGGTTAACCTACGAGCAGTACTTC. Translating it yields CASALDRLTYEQYF.

The chain has TRBV5-1 and TRBJ2-3, with 8 bases lining up with TRBD2. Germline trimming cut 4 bases from V and 0 bases from J; bases unmatched to any gene: 7. Per the germline V gene, CDR1 is SGHRS and CDR2 is YFSETQ. This CDR3 region has 16 residues. The CDR3 region is CASSNLLAASTDTQYF. The CDR3 coding sequence is TGCGCCAGCAGCAACCTACTAGCGGCTAGCACAGATACGCAGTATTTT.

The V call is TRBV28, the J call TRBJ2-7, with D possibly matching TRBD1 (6 bases). Germline-derived CDR1 and CDR2 are MDHEN and SYDVKM. The length of the CDR3 is 14 residues. V gave up 2 bases and J gave up 9 bases, with 17 bases separating them. The CDR3 here is CASSLTGTSSGQYF. The CDR3 nucleotides are TGTGCCAGCAGTTTAACAGGGACCAGCTCCGGGCAGTACTTC.

A few counts support this clone. The chain uses TRBV19 and TRBJ2-2; TRBD2 agrees at 7 bases. The CDR3 is 16 residues long. Trimming cost V 0 bases and J 4 bases; bases outside gene matches: 5. Germline V gene lookup returns CDR1 LNHDA and CDR2 SQIVND (reference sequence). In DNA form, the CDR3 reads TGTGCCAGTAGTATAGATGCAGGGAGGGTCACCGGGGAGCTGTTTTTT. Amino acids: CASSIDAGRVTGELFF.

The gene calls are TRBV10-2 and TRBJ2-7; 9 nucleotides agree with TRBD1. Germline lookup yields CDR1 WSHSY and CDR2 SAAADI. Trimming took 3 bases from V and 5 from J; bases not matched to a gene: 5. CDR3 length: 14 amino acids. The CDR3 DNA reads TGCGCCAGCAGTGACGGACAGGGGATCGACGAGCAGTACTTC. Translation: CASSDGQGIDEQYF.

The V gene is TRBV7-9, the J gene TRBJ2-2, with a weak D call TRBD2 (7 bases). CDR1 and CDR2 (germline): SEHNR, FQNEAQ (reference sequence). The CDR3 covers 15 residues. V was pared by 3 bases and J by 4 bases, with 12 bases between. The CDR3 coding sequence is TGTGCCAGCAGCTTGAGGGGGGGCGGCACCGGGGAGCTGTTTTTT. This gives the protein CASSLRGGGTGELFF.

The chain has TRBV6-5 and TRBJ2-1; D is unresolved. The germline gives CDR1 MNHEY, CDR2 SVGAGI. Trimming removed 5 bases at V and 8 bases at J, with 7 bases between. The CDR3 has 11 amino acids. CDR3 nucleotide sequence: TGTGCCAGCAGTCTAGGATATGAGCAGTTCTTC. Translation: CASSLGYEQFF.

This sequence joins TRBV4-2 and TRBJ2-1, with D unresolved. Germline V gene data show CDR1 as LGHNA and CDR2 as YNFKEQ. The CDR3 is made up of 16 amino acids. Trimming cost V 0 bases and J 5 bases, with 14 bases left between them. CDR3 sequence reads: CASSQDRILPNNEQFF. CDR3 DNA: TGTGCCAGCAGCCAAGATCGAATACTACCGAACAATGAGCAGTTCTTC.

The chain recombines TRBV18 with TRBJ1-3; D is unclear. CDR3 length equals 15 residues. V was trimmed by 6 bases and J by 0 bases, leaving 12 bases between them. Germline V lookup: CDR1 KGHSH, CDR2 LQKENI. The CDR3 here is CASSPAGVSGNTIYF. The CDR3, as DNA: TGTGCCAGCTCCCCAGCCGGGGTCTCTGGAAACACCATATATTTT.

V and J are TRBV5-1 and TRBJ2-6, with a tentative D call TRBD1 (6 bases). V lost 0 bases and J lost 0, with 13 bases in between. The CDR3 is made up of 18 amino acids. Per the germline V gene, CDR1 is SGHRS and CDR2 is YFSETQ. The CDR3 region is CASSLANVGASGANVLTF. CDR3 DNA: TGCGCCAGCAGCTTGGCCAACGTGGGGGCCTCTGGGGCCAACGTCCTGACTTTC.

The V call is TRBV5-1, the J call TRBJ2-7; possible D gene TRBD2, 5 bases. The CDR3 runs 14 residues. CDR1 is SGHRS, CDR2 YFSETQ, per germline. V lost 4 bases, J lost 6 bases, and 17 bases lay in between. CDR3 residues: CASSPSGMVREQYF. Written as DNA, the CDR3 is TGCGCCAGCAGCCCATCGGGGATGGTTCGCGAGCAGTACTTC.

This clone was detected a few times. This sequence joins TRBV6-5 and TRBJ2-7, with 7 bases that match TRBD2. CDR1 is MNHEY, CDR2 SVGAGI, per germline. The CDR3 totals 15 residues. V trimming: 0 bases; J trimming: 3 bases; junction bases outside the gene matches: 5. The CDR3 here is CASSYSAGEVYEQYF. The CDR3 nucleotides read TGTGCCAGCAGTTACTCGGCGGGGGAGGTCTACGAGCAGTACTTC.

This sequence joins TRBV27 and TRBJ2-7; 13 bases are a match to TRBD2. The CDR3 is made up of 15 amino acids. Per germline, CDR1 MNHEY and CDR2 SMNVEV (reference sequence). V lost 6 bases to trimming and J lost 2 bases; unmatched junction nucleotides: 4. The CDR3, as DNA: TGTGCCAGCAGGACACTAGCGGGAGGGCCCTACGAGCAGTACTTC. It specifies CASRTLAGGPYEQYF.